Listed here are 30 T cell receptor beta chains from one sample, sequenced in a study of T-cell memory formation after mild COVID-19 (dated by TCRdb to the early 2020s). Libraries came from 5' RACE. TCRdb lists the instrument as Illumina NovaSeq 6000. TCRdb reworked the public reads: Q25 trimming with fastp, MiXCR clone assembly, productive beta chains retained. Under each unique CDR3 protein, matching rows form one entry showing the most common genes and DNA. The sample includes about 33,000 distinct CDR3 sequences, with under 25% observed a single time. The ten top clones hold less than 2% of the sample. The sequenced sample was PBMCs or a T cell subset sorted from them (not recorded which). These receptors came from an adult who had mild COVID-19 (a few samples of this study predate the infection). The sample titles of this study are shuffled in the database, so cell type and time point are left out.

There are many counts of this clonotype. The rearrangement joins TRBV5-1 to TRBJ2-1; 8 nucleotides line up with TRBD2. Germline V gene lookup returns CDR1 SGHRS and CDR2 YFSETQ. The J segment lost 7 bases and the V segment lost 4 bases, leaving 7 bases of the junction unmatched. The CDR3 is 14 residues long. The CDR3 bases are TGCGCCAGCAGCCCGGGACCGGGGGGGAATGAGCAGTTCTTC. It specifies CASSPGPGGNEQFF.

This clonotype was picked up a small number of times. This chain uses TRBV12-3 or TRBV12-4 with TRBJ2-5, with a weak D call TRBD1 (5 bases). Trimming took off 2 bases at V and 1 base at J, with 8 bases between the two ends. CDR3 length equals 14 residues. The CDR3: CASSLITGQETQYF. DNA for the CDR3: TGTGCCAGCAGTTTAATCACAGGCCAAGAGACCCAGTACTTC.

This clonotype was observed many times. This chain uses TRBV11-2 with TRBJ2-3; TRBD2 aligns across 9 bases. V was pared by 6 bases and J by 6 bases, with 10 bases of the junction left unmatched. The CDR3 runs to 15 residues. Germline assignment: CDR1 SGHAT and CDR2 FQNNGV. CDR3 sequence (DNA): TGTGCCAGCAGAGACCCCGGGACTAGCATGGATACGCAGTATTTT. Its protein product is CASRDPGTSMDTQYF.

With respect to this clonotype: A much larger clone differs from this one at a single base, so this may be a read error. The chain joins TRBV12-3 or TRBV12-4 to TRBJ1-2; tentatively, D is TRBD1 (5 bases). The CDR3 is 11 amino acids. V lost 9 bases and J lost 8, with 13 bases in between. DNA for the CDR3: TGTGCCAGAAGCCTAGGGGACGGCTACACCTTC. Protein sequence: CARSLGDGYTF.

This clonotype was observed at least ten times. V is TRBV6-5 and J is TRBJ2-1; TRBD2 is a possible D gene (7 bases). CDR1 and CDR2 (germline): MNHEY, SVGAGI. This CDR3 comprises 16 residues. Trimming stripped 2 bases from V and 0 bases from J, with 11 bases between. This CDR3 is CASSYGGGASYNEQFF. CDR3 coding DNA: TGTGCCAGCAGTTACGGTGGGGGGGCCTCCTACAATGAGCAGTTCTTC.

In its sample, this clonotype was seen many times. The J gene is TRBJ1-5, the V gene TRBV5-1; maybe TRBD1 (6 bases). V gave up 0 bases and J gave up 7 bases, with 14 bases separating them. In germline, CDR1 is SGHRS, CDR2 YFSETQ. The CDR3 loop spans 15 amino acids. CDR3 sequence reads: CASSLVAGAGQPQHF. CDR3 nucleotides: TGCGCCAGCAGCTTGGTGGCGGGGGCTGGCCAGCCCCAGCATTTT.

This chain joins TRBV5-1 and TRBJ2-1; 8 bases map to TRBD1. CDR1 and CDR2 (germline): SGHRS, YFSETQ. The CDR3 covers 14 residues. J lost 6 bases, V lost 3 bases, and 5 bases had no gene match. Written as DNA, the CDR3 is TGCGCCAGCAGCTCGGGAACAGGGGGCAATGAGCAGTTCTTC. Protein sequence: CASSSGTGGNEQFF.

This clonotype was seen repeatedly, ten times or more. The J gene is TRBJ2-5, the V gene TRBV21-1. TRBV21-1 is an annotated pseudogene. The CDR3 is made up of 14 amino acids. The CDR3 sequence is CASSTVTGQETQYF. Here the CDR3 DNA reads TGTGCCAGCAGCACTGTGACTGGACAAGAGACCCAGTACTTC.

This clonotype was recorded many times. The gene calls are TRBV18 and TRBJ2-1; 13 nucleotides line up with TRBD2. This CDR3 comprises 14 residues. CDR1 KGHSH and CDR2 LQKENI come from the germline V gene. The junction had 4 bases not matched to a gene; V was cut back by 8 bases and J by 6 bases. CDR3 in DNA: TGTGCCAGCACGACTAGCGGGAGGCCCAATGAGCAGTTCTTC. This translates into CASTTSGRPNEQFF.

The chain is built from TRBV7-6 and TRBJ2-3; 10 bases match TRBD2. CDR1 and CDR2 (germline): SGHVS, FNYEAQ. This CDR3 is built from 15 residues. Trimming at V came to 6 bases and at J to 4 bases, leaving 7 bases not matched to a gene. CDR3 sequence: CASSRAGGQADTQYF. In DNA form, the CDR3 reads TGTGCCAGCAGTCGAGCGGGAGGGCAAGCAGATACGCAGTATTTT.

By proportion, this clonotype is medium-sized. The chain combines TRBV5-1 with TRBJ2-1; 11 nucleotides line up with TRBD2. Germline CDR1 SGHRS, CDR2 YFSETQ. The CDR3 has 18 amino acids. V was pared by 3 bases and J by 4 bases, with 12 bases of the junction left unmatched. In nucleotides, the CDR3 is TGCGCCAGCAGCTCGGGACTGCCGGGACTAGCGGATTACAATGAGCAGTTCTTC. The encoded protein is CASSSGLPGLADYNEQFF.

This clonotype was observed a handful of times. This chain connects TRBV3-1 to TRBJ1-1; a possible D gene is TRBD1 (5 bases). Germline CDR1 and CDR2: LGHDT and YNNKEL (reference sequence). This CDR3 spans 15 amino acids. The V end lost 1 base, the J end lost 0 bases, and 9 bases lay between the germline ends. The CDR3 nucleotides read TGTGCCAGCAGCCAAGTTGGGACGGTGAACACTGAAGCTTTCTTT. Encoded protein: CASSQVGTVNTEAFF.

This clonotype has just a few counts. V gene TRBV7-9 combines with J gene TRBJ1-1; tentatively, D is TRBD1 (5 bases). Germline CDR1 is SEHNR and CDR2 is FQNEAQ (reference sequence). Between the trimmed V and J ends, which lost 5 bases and 1 base, there was a span of 11 bases. The CDR3 has 14 residues. The CDR3 DNA sequence: TGTGCCAGCAGCCCACAGAGGGGGAACACTGAAGCTTTCTTT. Translation gives CASSPQRGNTEAFF.

This chain joins TRBV27 and TRBJ1-1; D may be TRBD1 (5 bases). The CDR3 has 13 amino acids. Germline CDR1 MNHEY, CDR2 SMNVEV (reference sequence). Trimming left V 2 bases short and J 8 bases short, with 12 bases between. This chain's CDR3 is CASSLAWGREAFF. CDR3 nucleotide sequence: TGTGCCAGCAGTTTAGCTTGGGGGAGAGAAGCTTTCTTT.

There are many counts of this clonotype. This sequence joins TRBV24-1 and TRBJ2-2, with D perhaps TRBD1 (5 bases). This CDR3 comprises 15 residues. CDR1 KGHDR and CDR2 SFDVKD come from the germline V gene. V lost 4 bases and J 5 bases, leaving 13 bases between the germline ends. CDR3 DNA sequence: TGTGCCACCAGTGACCACTCAGGGAAAACCGGGGAGCTGTTTTTT. Translation gives CATSDHSGKTGELFF.

In this sample, this clonotype turned up many times. This chain links TRBV9 with TRBJ2-3, with D possibly being TRBD2 (5 bases). Trimming took 0 bases from V and 0 from J, leaving 17 bases between them. The CDR3 contains 18 residues. Germline V gene lookup returns CDR1 SGDLS and CDR2 YYNGEE. The CDR3 nucleotides read TGTGCCAGCAGCGTAGAGTTTAGCGAGCTATCTAGCACAGATACGCAGTATTTT. Its translation: CASSVEFSELSSTDTQYF. Complete variable domain (other parts from reference TRBV9 and TRBJ2-3): DSGVTQTPKHLITATGQRVTLRCSPRSGDLSVYWYQQSLDQGLQFLIQYYNGEERAKGNILERFSAQQFPDLHSELNLSSLELGDSALYFCASSVEFSELSSTDTQYFGPGTRLTVL.

In its sample, this clonotype was seen many times. V gene TRBV7-2 combines with J gene TRBJ2-7; D is perhaps TRBD2 (7 bases). Germline CDR1 SGHTA, CDR2 FQGNSA. The V gene lost 6 bases and the J gene lost 2 bases, with 17 bases spanning the gap. CDR3 length: 15 amino acids. The chain's CDR3 is CASRPTGGGTYEQYF. The CDR3 DNA follows: TGTGCCAGCAGGCCGACCGGCGGGGGCACCTACGAGCAGTACTTC.

This clonotype was recorded at least ten times. The CDR3 DNA reads TGTGCCAGCAGTTTAGTTCCAGCGAAGAACGAGCAGTACTTC. This gives the protein CASSLVPAKNEQYF. The chain recombines TRBV12-3 or TRBV12-4 with TRBJ2-7; D remains unclear. V lost 1 base and J 5 bases, leaving 12 bases between the germline ends. The CDR3 length is 14 residues.

This clonotype was detected only a few times. This chain uses TRBV10-3 with TRBJ1-6; D ambiguous. Trimming shortened V by 4 bases and J by 8 bases, and 9 bases separated the two germline ends. CDR3 length: 13 amino acids. Germline V gene lookup returns CDR1 ENHRY and CDR2 SYGVKD. As DNA, the CDR3 is TGTGCCATCAGTGCCAGGACGGATTCACCCCTCCACTTT. This sequence encodes CAISARTDSPLHF.

This clonotype qualifies as medium-sized (0.01 to 0.1%). This chain connects TRBV4-3 to TRBJ2-3, with TRBD2 identical over 9 bases. Germline CDR1 LGHNA, CDR2 YSLEER. The CDR3 is 15 residues long. V lost 5 bases, J lost 3 bases, and 6 bases stayed unmatched. The CDR3 spells CASSGPGLATDTQYF. The CDR3 nucleotides are TGCGCCAGCAGCGGTCCGGGACTAGCAACAGATACGCAGTATTTT.

Concerning this clonotype itself: This may be a read error, as it is one base from a much larger clone. The rearrangement joins TRBV19 to TRBJ1-6; tentative D call: TRBD1 (5 bases). CDR3 length equals 18 residues. The germline V gene has CDR1 LNHDA and CDR2 SQIVND (reference sequence). V gave up 8 bases and J gave up 7 bases, with 27 bases separating them. Here the CDR3 reads CASGTVWGAGDRNSPLHF. Here the CDR3 DNA reads TGTGCCAGTGGGACGGTCTGGGGCGCGGGAGATCGGAATTCACCCCTCCACTTT.

Many counts were recorded for this clonotype. V gene TRBV3-1 combines with J gene TRBJ1-5, with 11 bases identical to TRBD1. There are 14 residues in the CDR3. Germline V CDR1 and CDR2: LGHDT, YNNKEL (reference sequence). The J segment lost 10 bases and the V segment lost 4 bases, leaving 6 bases of the junction unmatched. CDR3 sequence: CASSPGQGVGPQHF. CDR3 coding DNA: TGTGCCAGCAGCCCGGGACAGGGGGTCGGCCCCCAGCATTTT.

This clonotype was recorded only once. A read error is possible here, since a much larger clone lies one base away. The V call is TRBV2, the J call TRBJ2-1, with 11 bases identical to TRBD2. Germline assignment: CDR1 SNHLY and CDR2 FYNNEI. This CDR3 is built from 12 residues. The CDR3 bases are TGTGACAGCAGTTCGACTAGCGGGGTAGAGTTCTTC. It is translated as CDSSSTSGVEFF.

This clonotype has just one count. The chain carries TRBV12-3 or TRBV12-4 and TRBJ1-3; 8 nucleotides match TRBD1. CDR3 length: 16 amino acids. V lost 3 bases to trimming and J lost 4 bases; unmatched junction nucleotides: 8. Here the CDR3 DNA reads TGTGCCAGCAGTTTCCACGGGACAGGAATCGGAAACACCATATATTTT. This codes for CASSFHGTGIGNTIYF.

This clonotype was recorded at least ten times. The genes are TRBV12-3 or TRBV12-4 and TRBJ1-5; no firm D call. V lost 7 bases, J lost 2 bases, and 9 bases lay in between. This CDR3 comprises 13 residues. The CDR3 protein is CASTTAGNQPQHF. CDR3 nucleotide sequence: TGTGCCAGCACGACGGCGGGCAATCAGCCCCAGCATTTT.

This chain joins TRBV7-8 and TRBJ1-1, with D tentatively TRBD1 (5 bases). Germline assignment: CDR1 SGHVS and CDR2 FQNEAQ. The CDR3 loop spans 15 amino acids. V lost 1 base and J 8 bases, leaving 17 bases between the germline ends. CDR3 residues: CASSLEVQWAGEAFF. The CDR3 DNA follows: TGTGCCAGCAGCTTAGAAGTCCAGTGGGCAGGGGAAGCTTTCTTT.

The chain carries TRBV29-1 and TRBJ2-7; the match to TRBD1 covers 7 bases. The CDR3 contains 12 residues. V dropped 7 bases and J dropped 6; count of bases not matched to a gene: 9. CDR1 SQVTM and CDR2 ANQGSEA come from the germline V gene. The DNA for the CDR3 is TGCAGCGGTGACAGGGAGAATGGCGAGCAGTACTTC. Residues: CSGDRENGEQYF.

CDR3 residues: CASSPRGLNQPQHF. The CDR3 bases are TGTGCCAGCAGTCCGAGAGGGCTCAATCAGCCCCAGCATTTT. The rearrangement joins TRBV6-1 to TRBJ1-5, with D hard to call. Germline CDR1 and CDR2: MNHNS and SASEGT. V lost 5 bases and J lost 3, with 11 bases in between. The CDR3 consists of 14 residues.

This clonotype was seen at least ten times. This chain links TRBV10-3 with TRBJ2-5; 8 nucleotides align to TRBD1. The V segment lost 8 bases and the J segment 2 bases; nucleotides outside the gene matches: 1. Germline loops: CDR1 ENHRY, CDR2 SYGVKD. This CDR3 is 12 amino acids long. The CDR3 sequence: CAIGTGQETQYF. As DNA, the CDR3 is TGTGCCATCGGGACAGGTCAAGAGACCCAGTACTTC.

This clonotype was counted many times. The V and J genes are TRBV6-5 and TRBJ1-6; D is undetermined. Germline lookup yields CDR1 MNHEY and CDR2 SVGAGI. V was pared by 0 bases and J by 7 bases, with 10 bases between. The CDR3 is 15 amino acids. CDR3 DNA: TGTGCCAGCAGTTACTCGGGTGTCAGGAATTCACCCCTCCACTTT. Its translation: CASSYSGVRNSPLHF.